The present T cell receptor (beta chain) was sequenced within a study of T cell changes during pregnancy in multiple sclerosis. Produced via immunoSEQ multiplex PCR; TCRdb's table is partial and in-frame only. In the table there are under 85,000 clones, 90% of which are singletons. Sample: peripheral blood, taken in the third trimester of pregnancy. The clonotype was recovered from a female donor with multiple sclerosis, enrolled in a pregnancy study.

CDR3 sequence: CASSTLLGLAKSSYEQYF. The CDR3 DNA reads as TGTGCCAGCAGTACACTCCTAGGACTAGCGAAGAGCTCCTACGAGCAGTACTTC. The chain is built from TRBV7-9 and TRBJ2-7, with TRBD2 identical over 9 bases. This CDR3 region has 18 residues. V dropped 6 bases and J dropped 0; count of bases not matched to a gene: 15. Germline V gene lookup returns CDR1 SEHNR and CDR2 FQNEAQ (reference sequence).